These 30 T cell receptor beta chains were all obtained from the same sample, sequenced in a study of cytomegalovirus exposure and HLA in healthy donors. The PCR ran on 60 Vbeta and 13 Jbeta primers. Method: immunoSEQ multiplex PCR; TCRdb's copy keeps in-frame clones and lacks some. The sample consists of about 190,000 clones, 85% to 90% of them appearing once. Sequencing used PBMCs. The source of these receptors is a man aged 25-40 years in good health and CMV-seronegative.

The V call is TRBV6-6, the J call TRBJ2-3; the D gene is possibly TRBD2 (5 bases). The germline CDR1 and CDR2 sequences are MNHNY and SVGAGI (reference sequence). This CDR3 is 15 amino acids long. V lost 2 bases to trimming and J lost 6 bases, with 15 bases between them. CDR3 sequence reads: CASSYQADQRDTQYF. DNA of the CDR3: TGTGCCAGCAGTTACCAAGCGGACCAACGCGATACGCAGTATTTT.

The chain recombines TRBV20-1 with TRBJ2-5; tentative D call: TRBD2 (5 bases). Germline CDR1 is DFQATT and CDR2 is SNEGSKA (reference sequence). The CDR3 extends over 11 amino acids. CDR3 DNA: TGCAGCGGAGGTGAGCAAGAGACCCAGTACTTC. Encoded protein: CSGGEQETQYF.

The chain is built from TRBV19 and TRBJ1-2; a weak D match, TRBD1 (6 bases). The V end was cut by 7 bases, the J end by 3 bases, with 18 bases between. From germline, CDR1 is LNHDA and CDR2 SQIVND (reference sequence). CDR3 size: 15 residues. CDR3 nucleotides: TGTGCCAGTACCACCCGAGCAGGGGTCGACTATGGCTACACCTTC. Residues: CASTTRAGVDYGYTF.

The rearrangement joins TRBV5-1 to TRBJ1-1; 9 bases map to TRBD1. The CDR3 length is 15 residues. J lost 4 bases, V lost 0 bases, and 4 bases had no gene match. Germline CDR1 and CDR2: SGHRS and YFSETQ. CDR3 amino acids: CASSLGTGASTEAFF. CDR3 nucleotide sequence: TGCGCCAGCAGCTTGGGGACAGGGGCTTCCACTGAAGCTTTCTTT.

The gene calls are TRBV10-3 and TRBJ2-3; 9 bases match TRBD1. The CDR3 contains 14 residues. V trimming: 2 bases; J trimming: 6 bases; junction bases outside the gene matches: 3. CDR1 ENHRY and CDR2 SYGVKD come from the germline V gene. The CDR3, as DNA: TGTGCCATCAGTGAGGACAGGGGGTCCGATACGCAGTATTTT. It encodes CAISEDRGSDTQYF.

This rearrangement joins TRBV10-3 to TRBJ2-4, with 7 bases lining up with TRBD2. The V gene end was trimmed by 0 bases and the J gene end by 4 bases; junction bases not matched to a gene: 0. In germline, CDR1 is ENHRY, CDR2 SYGVKD. There are 14 residues in the CDR3. The chain's CDR3 is CAISESSGKNIQYF. The CDR3 bases are TGTGCCATCAGTGAGTCTAGCGGGAAAAACATTCAGTACTTC.

The chain is built from TRBV27 and TRBJ1-2, with 9 bases identical to TRBD1. This CDR3 has 15 residues. From germline, CDR1 is MNHEY and CDR2 SMNVEV (reference sequence). J lost 5 bases, V lost 5 bases, and 9 bases had no gene match. DNA of the CDR3: TGTGCCAGCAGTCCGAACTGGACAGGGGATTATGGCTACACCTTC. Residues: CASSPNWTGDYGYTF.

The chain couples TRBV6-5 to TRBJ2-7, with D tentatively TRBD1 (5 bases). V lost 3 bases to trimming and J lost 6 bases, with 18 bases between them. The CDR3 is made up of 15 amino acids. CDR1 and CDR2 (germline): MNHEY, SVGAGI. This CDR3 is CASSYEAGSFREQYF. CDR3 DNA: TGTGCCAGCAGTTATGAGGCAGGGTCATTCCGCGAGCAGTACTTC.

The rearrangement joins TRBV19 to TRBJ2-5; 7 bases are a match to TRBD1. Germline-derived CDR1 and CDR2 are LNHDA and SQIVND (reference sequence). CDR3 length equals 15 residues. V lost 5 bases, J lost 5 bases, and 11 bases stayed unmatched. The DNA for the CDR3 is TGTGCCAGTAGTCTCCTTAGGGACAGAGGGGAGACCCAGTACTTC. The encoded protein is CASSLLRDRGETQYF.

As to this clone: The same CDR3 arises from other DNA sequences in this sample as well. This chain joins TRBV2 and TRBJ1-2; 7 nucleotides match TRBD1. With 8 bases clipped from V and 5 bases from J, the junction kept 11 bases outside the gene matches. The CDR3 sequence is 14 residues long. Looked up from germline, CDR1 is SNHLY and CDR2 is FYNNEI. CDR3 DNA sequence: TGTGCCAGCGGGGGACAGCAAATCCTATATGGCTACACCTTC. The encoded protein is CASGGQQILYGYTF.

The rearrangement joins TRBV5-1 to TRBJ1-3; D possibly corresponds to TRBD1 (6 bases). There are 17 residues in the CDR3. Between the trimmed V and J ends, which lost 4 bases and 2 bases, there was a span of 19 bases. The germline CDR1 and CDR2 sequences are SGHRS and YFSETQ. The CDR3 DNA follows: TGCGCCAGCAGCCAAACATCCTCAACAGGGACTGGAAACACCATATATTTT. As protein: CASSQTSSTGTGNTIYF.

The V and J genes are TRBV4-1 and TRBJ2-7, with 10 nucleotides matching TRBD1. This CDR3 comprises 16 residues. The germline V gene has CDR1 MGHRA and CDR2 YSYEKL. Unmatched junction bases numbered 4, after V lost 0 bases and J lost 2 bases. The CDR3 DNA sequence: TGCGCCAGCAGCCAAGAGACAGGGGGCGCTACCTACGAGCAGTACTTC. This encodes CASSQETGGATYEQYF.

The chain carries TRBV27 and TRBJ1-2, with 8 bases aligning to TRBD1. The CDR3 covers 14 residues. Trimming at V came to 1 base and at J to 7 bases, leaving 5 bases not matched to a gene. Per germline, CDR1 MNHEY and CDR2 SMNVEV (reference sequence). CDR3 in DNA: TGTGCCAGCAGTTTATTAGGGACAGGAGTTGGCTACACCTTC. This encodes CASSLLGTGVGYTF.

Comment on this clone: One end of the junction fails to match germline, which may point to a read error. This chain links TRBV5-1 with TRBJ2-5; 8 nucleotides match TRBD2. CDR3 length equals 15 residues. CDR1 and CDR2 (germline): SGHRS, YFSETQ. The CDR3 reads CASSHLSGTQEIQYF. CDR3 nucleotides: TGCGCCAGCAGCCACCTTAGCGGGACGCAAGAGATCCAGTACTTC.

The chain is built from TRBV28 and TRBJ1-5, with D uncertain. The CDR3 sequence is 12 residues long. The germline V gene encodes CDR1 MDHEN and CDR2 SYDVKM. V was cut by 6 bases and J by 4 bases, with 7 bases left in between. This chain's CDR3 is CASSRGNQPQHF. In DNA form, the CDR3 reads TGTGCCAGCAGCCGCGGGAATCAGCCCCAGCATTTT.

To note about this clone: Other DNA sequences from this sample encode an identical CDR3 as well. CDR3 sequence reads: CASSLGHLNTEAFF. The DNA for the CDR3 is TGTGCCAGCAGCTTGGGACATTTGAACACTGAAGCTTTCTTT. The chain joins TRBV11-2 to TRBJ1-1; D may be TRBD1 (6 bases). Trimming took off 3 bases at V and 0 bases at J, with 8 bases between the two ends. This CDR3 has 14 amino acids. Germline CDR1 and CDR2: SGHAT and FQNNGV. The full variable domain, with the rest looked up from reference TRBV11-2 and TRBJ1-1, is EAGVAQSPRYKIIEKRQSVAFWCNPISGHATLYWYQQILGQGPKLLIQFQNNGVVDDSQLPKDRFSAERLKGVDSTLKIQPAKLEDSAVYLCASSLGHLNTEAFFGQGTRLTVV.

This clone was counted a single time. This rearrangement joins TRBV11-2 to TRBJ2-1; 12 bases are a match to TRBD2. CDR3 length equals 17 residues. CDR1 SGHAT and CDR2 FQNNGV come from the germline V gene. V lost 5 bases and J lost 8; bases outside the gene matches: 13. CDR3 sequence: CASSRHRSSGRADEQFF. The DNA of the CDR3 is TGTGCCAGCAGCCGGCACAGGTCTAGCGGGAGGGCGGATGAGCAGTTCTTC.

V is TRBV5-4 and J is TRBJ1-3; TRBD1 is a possible D gene (5 bases). The V end was cut by 0 bases, the J end by 4 bases, with 14 bases between. CDR3 size: 16 residues. The germline gives CDR1 SGHNT, CDR2 YYREEE (reference sequence). The CDR3 nucleotides are TGTGCCAGCAGCTTGGCGGGACTTAGTCTCGGAAACACCATATATTTT. This codes for CASSLAGLSLGNTIYF.

The chain carries TRBV5-6 and TRBJ1-1; TRBD1 is a possible D gene (5 bases). The CDR3 totals 15 residues. V lost 4 bases and J 5 bases, leaving 18 bases between the germline ends. CDR1 SGHDT and CDR2 YYEEEE come from the germline V gene. CDR3 residues: CASSPGQKVLTEAFF. CDR3 in DNA: TGTGCCAGCAGCCCAGGGCAAAAAGTGTTGACTGAAGCTTTCTTT.

The chain joins TRBV10-3 to TRBJ2-7; 9 positions agree with TRBD2. This CDR3 spans 14 amino acids. CDR1 is ENHRY, CDR2 SYGVKD, per germline. V shed 7 bases, J shed 7 bases, and the junction held 11 bases outside the gene matches. DNA for the CDR3: TGTGCCATCACCCCCGCCGCGGGGGGGCGTGAGCAGTACTTC. Translated, it gives CAITPAAGGREQYF.

This chain links TRBV15 with TRBJ2-5, with D unclear. The CDR3 contains 11 residues. The germline V and J ends were trimmed by 4 bases and 5 bases, with 5 bases remaining between them. Germline lookup yields CDR1 LNHNV and CDR2 YYDKDF (reference sequence). The CDR3 nucleotides are TGTGCCACCAGCACGTCGGAGACCCAGTACTTC. Its translation is CATSTSETQYF. Full variable domain (missing parts from reference TRBV15 and TRBJ2-5): DAMVIQNPRYQVTQFGKPVTLSCSQTLNHNVMYWYQQKSSQAPKLLFHYYDKDFNNEADTPDNFQSRRPNTSFCFLDIRSPGLGDTAMYLCATSTSETQYFGPGTRLLVL.

The V and J genes are TRBV30 and TRBJ2-3; 8 bases agree with TRBD2. This CDR3 comprises 17 residues. Germline V CDR1 and CDR2: GTSNPN, SVGIG (reference sequence). V lost 2 bases and J lost 4; bases outside the gene matches: 14. The CDR3: CAWSNREGPIWADTQYF. CDR3 coding DNA: TGTGCCTGGAGTAATCGGGAGGGCCCAATATGGGCAGATACGCAGTATTTT.

The chain combines TRBV29-1 with TRBJ2-1, with D perhaps matching TRBD1 (5 bases). From germline, CDR1 is SQVTM and CDR2 ANQGSEA. V shed 2 bases and J shed 5 bases, with 13 bases lying between them. The CDR3 length is 14 residues. CDR3 protein: CSVEHRWQNNEQFF. CDR3 sequence (DNA): TGCAGCGTTGAACACAGGTGGCAAAACAATGAGCAGTTCTTC.

The V call is TRBV18, the J call TRBJ1-1, with a possible D match to TRBD1 (5 bases). The length of the CDR3 is 16 residues. V shed 5 bases and J shed 6 bases, with 22 bases lying between them. Per germline, CDR1 KGHSH and CDR2 LQKENI. The chain's CDR3 is CASSSGRVGLNPEAFF. In nucleotides, the CDR3 is TGTGCCAGCTCATCAGGGAGGGTCGGACTCAACCCTGAAGCTTTCTTT.

CDR3 loop: CASSNTRGGAGRPSSYNEQFF. In DNA form, the CDR3 reads TGTGCCAGTAGTAACACACGTGGGGGGGCAGGGCGCCCGAGCTCCTACAATGAGCAGTTCTTC. This rearrangement joins TRBV19 to TRBJ2-1, with D perhaps TRBD2 (7 bases). CDR1 and CDR2 from the germline V gene are LNHDA and SQIVND (reference sequence). The CDR3 totals 21 residues. V lost 4 bases and J lost 0, with 28 bases in between.

This clone was picked up one time. The identical CDR3 is also encoded by other nucleotide sequences in the sample. The chain combines TRBV27 with TRBJ2-7; possibly TRBD1 for D (5 bases). With 3 bases removed from V and 2 bases from J, the gap between germline ends came to 8 bases. Germline CDR1 and CDR2: MNHEY and SMNVEV (reference sequence). The CDR3 has 13 residues. The DNA of the CDR3 is TGTGCCAGCAGTTTTGGCAGGGCCTACGAGCAGTACTTC. Its translation is CASSFGRAYEQYF.

The chain carries TRBV5-1 and TRBJ1-1; possible D gene TRBD1, 5 bases. Germline V gene data show CDR1 as SGHRS and CDR2 as YFSETQ. The V end was cut by 3 bases, the J end by 6 bases, with 12 bases between. The CDR3 length is 13 residues. The CDR3 loop reads CASSSGGDAEAFF. DNA for the CDR3: TGCGCCAGCAGCTCCGGGGGGGACGCTGAAGCTTTCTTT.

The chain couples TRBV7-9 to TRBJ1-2; TRBD1 is a possible D gene (6 bases). The CDR3 consists of 14 residues. Germline V gene lookup returns CDR1 SEHNR and CDR2 FQNEAQ (reference sequence). V was shortened by 5 bases and J by 4 bases, with 14 bases between the two germline ends. CDR3 sequence reads: CASSAQQGSYGYTF. The CDR3 region has the DNA TGTGCCAGCAGCGCTCAACAGGGTAGCTATGGCTACACCTTC.

The CDR3 sequence is CASISPLQGARVQPQHF. DNA of the CDR3: TGTGCCAGCATTTCCCCACTACAGGGGGCGCGAGTTCAGCCCCAGCATTTT. This chain links TRBV28 with TRBJ1-5; 9 bases match TRBD1. Germline assignment: CDR1 MDHEN and CDR2 SYDVKM. Trimming cost V 7 bases and J 6 bases; bases outside gene matches: 16. The CDR3 is 17 residues long. The full variable domain, completed using reference TRBV28 and TRBJ1-5, is DVKVTQSSRYLVKRTGEKVFLECVQDMDHENMFWYRQDPGLGLRLIYFSYDVKMKEKGDIPEGYSVSREKKERFSLILESASTNQTSMYLCASISPLQGARVQPQHFGDGTRLSIL.

The chain couples TRBV2 to TRBJ2-7; tentative D call: TRBD2 (5 bases). The CDR3 is made up of 12 amino acids. With 4 bases removed from V and 6 bases from J, the gap between germline ends came to 10 bases. Germline CDR1 is SNHLY and CDR2 is FYNNEI. The CDR3 coding sequence is TGTGCCAGCAGTGGGGTCGGGGTCGAGCAGTACTTC. Translation: CASSGVGVEQYF.